This TCR beta chain was identified in a study of Ad26.COV2.S vaccination and SARS-CoV-2 variants (dated by TCRdb to about 2021). Study-level background: Vaccine-arm donors came from COV1001, a multicentre, randomized, double-blind, placebo-controlled phase I-IIa trial of Ad26.COV2.S in healthy adults. Ad26.COV2.S was given intramuscularly at 5x10^10 or 1x10^11 viral particles, as a single shot or as two shots 56 days apart. The specificity and breadth of SARS-CoV-2-reactive T cell receptors after Ad26.COV2.S vaccination were assessed by TCRbeta repertoire sequencing. A total of roughly 30 samples were included in the TCR-sequenced set, comprising 19 Ad26.COV2.S vaccine recipients, 5 placebo recipients and 8 SARS-CoV-2 convalescent individuals. Trial participants were randomized into five groups of five: low-dose or high-dose Ad26.COV2.S given once or twice, or placebo on both occasions. Throughout the experiments and outcome assessment, investigators stayed blinded to trial group allocation.

With regard to this clone: This receptor's antigen is unknown. It has no much larger one-base neighbor in the sample; base qualities were not kept.

What this sample's treatment or condition label stands for: over 15 received Ad26.COV2.S at low or high dose, single or two shots; 5 received placebo; per-sample allocation not given. Repertoires of vaccine and placebo recipients were sequenced from samples collected on day 63 after the first injection. Between 29 July and 7 August 2020, Cohort 1b enrolled 20 to 30 adults aged 18-55 years at one site in Boston, USA. Ad26.COV2.S was a replication-incompetent adenovirus type 26 vector expressing a prefusion-stabilized SARS-CoV-2 spike protein from the original Wuhan strain. On the study overall, not on this receptor specifically: After vaccination, substantial breadth of spike-specific CD8+ and CD4+ T cell responses was reported. Spike-specific TCR breadth was higher in Ad26.COV2.S recipients than in placebo recipients (P = 0.0014). Non-spike TCR breadth was comparable between vaccine and placebo recipients, consistent with the vaccine containing only spike. The study was not powered for comparison of responses between vaccine doses or regimens. According to the authors, total T cell responses may have been underestimated by the TCR breadth and depth analyses.

TCRbeta CDR3 regions were sequenced with the immunoSEQ Assay. After extraction, genomic DNA underwent amplification by bias-controlled multiplex PCR, followed by high-throughput sequencing. As for the authors' bioinformatics: Collapsing and filtering of sequences were performed to quantify the absolute abundance of each unique TCRbeta CDR3 region. T cell fraction was estimated by normalization of TCRbeta template counts to usable DNA, with usable DNA being measured through amplification of reference genes present in all nucleated cells. Repertoire TCRs were annotated as SARS-CoV-2-specific by exact matching of V gene, CDR3 amino acid sequence and J gene to a known reactive TCR set. MIRA supplied the reference SARS-CoV-2 TCR set, which was filtered for enrichment in COVID-19-positive ImmuneCODE repertoires so that public or cross-reactive TCRs were removed. Using the MIRA antigens, annotated TCRs were further analysed by specific ORF or by position within an ORF. Breadth was defined as annotated unique rearrangements over total unique productive rearrangements; depth was the summed frequency of those rearrangements. TCR breadth was compared between groups using two-sided Wilcoxon rank-sum tests. The source is immuneACCESS, and TCRdb retained only in-frame sequences with V and J called. Part of the clones is not carried over; for the studies checked, unresolved V genes explain less than half of this, and the remainder is unexplained. The DNA was the basis for D and trimming; V, J and clone size are from that table. Within this sample are roughly 400,000 clones, with about nine tenths of them counted one time only. The biggest ten clones account for about 1.6% of the sample.

This sequence was found in a person aged 18-60 years who received the Ad26.COV2.S COVID-19 vaccine or a placebo. Specimen: peripheral blood, collected in a trial of Ad26.COV2.S vaccine versus placebo.

This receptor carries the CDR3 CASKTGTASYEQYF. The bases are TGTGCCAGTAAAACCGGGACCGCCTCCTACGAGCAGTACTTC. The rearrangement combines TRBV19 with TRBJ2-7; the D gene cannot be resolved beyond TRBD1 or TRBD2, each matching 5 bases. The CDR1 and CDR2 encoded by the germline V gene (reference sequence) are LNHDA and SQIVND. From its cysteine to its phenylalanine, the CDR3 spans 14 amino acids. Only the CDR3 region is kept as DNA, spanning 42 bases read in frame from base 1. Cut back by 7 bases and 0 bases, the V and J ends lie 13 bases apart.